The 21 T cell receptor beta chains below were found in one sample sequenced in a study of shared clonotypes between healthy human individuals. The protocol was immunoSEQ multiplex PCR, while the TCRdb copy is restricted to in-frame clones and leaves out a portion. The table includes more than 400,000 clones, roughly 80% detected once. Sequencing used PBMCs. The receptors here all came from a woman in her thirties or forties in good health. Some clones in this sample may be carry-over from other donors' samples.

V usage is TRBV27 and J usage is TRBJ2-7, with TRBD1 identical over 8 bases. The CDR3 consists of 14 residues. V was pared by 6 bases and J by 2 bases, with 6 bases of the junction left unmatched. CDR1 is MNHEY, CDR2 SMNVEV, per germline (reference sequence). CDR3 region: CASRRTGHTYEQYF. DNA for the CDR3: TGTGCCAGCAGGCGGACAGGGCACACCTACGAGCAGTACTTC.

The chain recombines TRBV19 with TRBJ1-5; 10 positions match TRBD1. CDR3 size: 17 residues. Germline V gene sequence: CDR1 LNHDA, CDR2 SQIVND (reference sequence). With V trimmed by 3 bases and J by 2 bases, 7 bases remained unmatched. The DNA of the CDR3 is TGTGCCAGTAGTATGGGGCGGGACAGGGGTGGCAATCAGCCCCAGCATTTT. It yields the protein CASSMGRDRGGNQPQHF. The entire variable domain, with the rest obtained from reference TRBV19 and TRBJ1-5, is as follows: DGGITQSPKYLFRKEGQNVTLSCEQNLNHDAMYWYRQDPGQGLRLIYYSQIVNDFQKGDIAEGYSVSREKKESFPLTVTSAQKNPTAFYLCASSMGRDRGGNQPQHFGDGTRLSIL.

The J gene is TRBJ2-1, the V gene TRBV10-3, with TRBD2 matching over 10 bases. CDR1 and CDR2 (germline): ENHRY, SYGVKD. V lost 7 bases to trimming and J lost 7 bases; unmatched junction nucleotides: 7. This CDR3 comprises 14 residues. CDR3 nucleotide sequence: TGTGCCATCACCCAGCGGGAGGGCGGTAATGAGCAGTTCTTC. Amino acid sequence: CAITQREGGNEQFF.

The rearrangement joins TRBV28 to TRBJ2-7; 9 nucleotides match TRBD1. Germline CDR1 MDHEN, CDR2 SYDVKM. Trimming cost V 5 bases and J 7 bases; bases outside gene matches: 9. The CDR3 length is 14 residues. CDR3 sequence reads: CASSISQGAGEQYF. Here the CDR3 DNA reads TGTGCCAGCAGTATCTCACAGGGGGCAGGAGAGCAGTACTTC.

CDR3 region: CASSTGVEQYF. The CDR3, as DNA: TGTGCCAGCAGCACCGGGGTCGAGCAGTACTTC. J is TRBJ2-7 and V is TRBV21-1; the table's D call of TRBD2 was not tested on the DNA. TRBV21-1 is a recognized pseudogene. The CDR3 contains 11 residues.

This rearrangement joins TRBV2 to TRBJ2-7, with 7 positions matching TRBD1. The CDR3 loop spans 15 amino acids. With 2 bases clipped from V and 4 bases from J, the junction kept 8 bases outside the gene matches. Germline values: CDR1 SNHLY, CDR2 FYNNEI. CDR3 sequence: CASSEFRGQQYEQYF. The CDR3 DNA reads as TGTGCCAGCAGTGAATTTAGGGGGCAGCAGTACGAGCAGTACTTC.

The chain joins TRBV6-6 to TRBJ1-2; TRBD1 aligns across 7 bases. This CDR3 region has 13 residues. The junction had 6 bases not matched to a gene; V was cut back by 5 bases and J by 6 bases. Germline values: CDR1 MNHNY, CDR2 SVGAGI (reference sequence). CDR3 sequence reads: CASSPQGRDGYTF. The CDR3 nucleotides are TGTGCCAGCAGTCCACAGGGGAGGGATGGCTACACCTTC.

The chain recombines TRBV2 with TRBJ1-1, with D perhaps matching TRBD1 (5 bases). Trimming removed 6 bases at V and 1 base at J, with 12 bases between. CDR3 length: 14 amino acids. CDR1 is SNHLY and CDR2 is FYNNEI in the germline V gene. The CDR3 DNA sequence: TGTGCCAGCAGCGCCGTTCAGGGGAACACTGAAGCTTTCTTT. The encoded protein is CASSAVQGNTEAFF.

In regard to this clone: Since a much larger clone is just one base distant, this may be a read error. The chain carries TRBV7-9 and TRBJ2-7, with unresolved D. Germline CDR1 and CDR2: SEHNR and FQNEAQ (reference sequence). Between the trimmed V and J ends, which lost 3 bases and 4 bases, there was a span of 10 bases. The CDR3 is 13 amino acids. As DNA, the CDR3 is TGTGCCAGCAGCTTCGGAGTAGTGTACGAGCAGTACTTC. The encoded protein is CASSFGVVYEQYF.

On this clone itself: A read error is the likely source, as a far larger clone sits one nucleotide away. Additional DNA sequences in this sample encode the identical CDR3. CDR3: CSVVITRGGIEAFF. The CDR3 region has the DNA TGCAGCGTTGTCATAACCCGGGGTGGGATTGAAGCTTTCTTT. The chain couples TRBV29-1 to TRBJ1-1, with D uncertain. The CDR3 loop spans 14 amino acids. The V gene lost 4 bases and the J gene lost 7 bases, with 19 bases spanning the gap. The germline V gene encodes CDR1 SQVTM and CDR2 ANQGSEA. Looking up the rest from reference TRBV29-1 and TRBJ1-1 gives the full variable domain: SAVISQKPSRDICQRGTSLTIQCQVDSQVTMMFWYRQQPGQSLTLIATANQGSEATYESGFVIDKFPISRPNLTFSTLTVSNMSPEDSSIYLCSVVITRGGIEAFFGQGTRLTVV.

The chain has TRBV2 and TRBJ1-4; D perhaps matches TRBD1 (5 bases). The germline V and J ends were trimmed by 3 bases and 2 bases, with 7 bases remaining between them. The CDR3 contains 14 residues. The germline CDR1 and CDR2 sequences are SNHLY and FYNNEI. The CDR3 DNA is TGTGCCAGCAGTGACAGGGTGACTAATGAAAAACTGTTTTTT. It encodes CASSDRVTNEKLFF.

A note on this clone: A far larger clone differs by one base, so this is likely a read error. Other DNA sequences in this sample translate to the same CDR3. The chain recombines TRBV30 with TRBJ1-6; D not certain. V gave up 3 bases and J gave up 6 bases, with 9 bases separating them. Germline CDR1 reads GTSNPN; CDR2 reads SVGIG (reference sequence). This CDR3 spans 13 amino acids. CDR3 protein: CAWRRRGNSPLHF. The CDR3, as DNA: TGTGCCTGGAGACGACGGGGTAATTCACCCCTCCACTTT.

On this clone: A far larger clone is only one base removed, so a read error is likely. This specimen includes other DNA sequences encoding the same CDR3. J is TRBJ1-1 and V is TRBV2; TRBD1 is a possible D gene (5 bases). Germline lookup yields CDR1 SNHLY and CDR2 FYNNEI. The CDR3 has 16 residues. The chain's CDR3 is CASSELGVERNTEAFF. The CDR3, as DNA: TGTGCTAGCAGTGAATTAGGGGTAGAGAGGAACACTGAAGCTTTCTTT.

This chain joins TRBV12-5 and TRBJ2-7; 10 bases fit TRBD1. V shed 2 bases, J shed 3 bases, and the junction held 7 bases outside the gene matches. The CDR3 extends over 16 amino acids. Germline CDR1 reads LGHNT; CDR2 reads FRNRAP. CDR3 in amino acids: CASGLSTTGGFYEQYF. The CDR3 nucleotides are TGTGCTAGTGGTTTGTCGACGACAGGGGGCTTCTACGAGCAGTACTTC.

In regard to this clone: Since a far larger clone is one base different, this is likely a read error. Other DNA sequences in the same sample also yield this CDR3. The V call is TRBV7-3, the J call TRBJ2-6, with 7 bases aligning to TRBD1. Germline V lookup: CDR1 SGHTA, CDR2 FQGTGA. The CDR3 sequence is 18 residues long. After removal of 9 bases from V and 1 base from J, the junction contained 15 bases not matched to a gene. The CDR3 reads CASSPLGTANSGANVLTF. Here the CDR3 DNA reads TGTGCCAGTAGCCCTCTTGGGACAGCTAATTCTGGGGCCAACGTCCTGACTTTC.

This rearrangement joins TRBV11-3 to TRBJ1-3; 7 bases map to TRBD1. The CDR3 length is 14 residues. V gave up 6 bases and J gave up 1 base; unmatched junction bases: 3. Germline CDR1 reads SGHNT; CDR2 reads YENEEA. CDR3 residues: CASSDRASGNTIYF. In DNA form, the CDR3 reads TGTGCCAGCAGTGACAGGGCTTCTGGAAACACCATATATTTT.

For this clone: One base separates it from a far larger clone, so it is likely a read error. This chain joins TRBV28 and TRBJ1-3; no clear D. Germline V gives CDR1 MDHEN, CDR2 SYDVKM. There are 13 residues in the CDR3. In nucleotides, the CDR3 is TGTGCCAGCAGTTTCGTCTCTGGAAACACCACATATTTT. Amino acids: CASSFVSGNTTYF. The full variable domain, rest sourced from reference TRBV28 and TRBJ1-3, is DVKVTQSSRYLVKRTGEKVFLECVQDMDHENMFWYRQDPGLGLRLIYFSYDVKMKEKGDIPEGYSVSREKKERFSLILESASTNQTSMYLCASSFVSGNTTYFGEGSWLTVV.

The chain has TRBV19 and TRBJ2-2, with D perhaps TRBD2 (6 bases). Per the germline V gene, CDR1 is LNHDA and CDR2 is SQIVND (reference sequence). The CDR3 sequence is 15 residues long. V lost 5 bases and J lost 1, with 11 bases in between. The CDR3 protein is CASSSGTLNTGELFF. Written as DNA, the CDR3 is TGTGCCAGTAGTTCCGGGACTCTGAACACCGGGGAGCTGTTTTTT.

Comment on this clone: Given a far larger clone just one base away, this is likely a sequencing read error. This chain links TRBV5-8 with TRBJ1-5, with D possibly being TRBD1 (6 bases). The germline V and J ends were trimmed by 4 bases and 4 bases, with 18 bases remaining between them. CDR3 size: 16 residues. Germline values: CDR1 SGHTS, CDR2 YDEGEE. The CDR3 region has the DNA TGTGCCAGCAGCCCGATAACAGGGTTTGTAAATCAGCCCCAGCATTTT. As protein: CASSPITGFVNQPQHF.

The chain has TRBV15 and TRBJ2-1; D possibly corresponds to TRBD1 (5 bases). Germline values: CDR1 LNHNV, CDR2 YYDKDF (reference sequence). The CDR3 has 14 amino acids. Trimming took off 4 bases at V and 3 bases at J, with 10 bases between the two ends. The CDR3 DNA is TGTGCCACCAGCAAGGGCAGGGACTACAATGAGCAGTTCTTC. It codes for CATSKGRDYNEQFF.

The chain has TRBV7-9 and TRBJ1-1; no firm D call. Germline CDR1 and CDR2: SEHNR and FQNEAQ (reference sequence). V lost 0 bases and J lost 3, with 8 bases in between. The CDR3 has 14 residues. In DNA, the CDR3 is TGTGCCAGCAGCTTAGCGGGCCGGTACACTGAAGCTTTCTTT. Its protein product is CASSLAGRYTEAFF. The complete variable domain, with remaining parts taken from reference TRBV7-9 and TRBJ1-1, reads DTGVSQNPRHKITKRGQNVTFRCDPISEHNRLYWYRQTLGQGPEFLTYFQNEAQLEKSRLLSDRFSAERPKGSFSTLEIQRTEQGDSAMYLCASSLAGRYTEAFFGQGTRLTVV.